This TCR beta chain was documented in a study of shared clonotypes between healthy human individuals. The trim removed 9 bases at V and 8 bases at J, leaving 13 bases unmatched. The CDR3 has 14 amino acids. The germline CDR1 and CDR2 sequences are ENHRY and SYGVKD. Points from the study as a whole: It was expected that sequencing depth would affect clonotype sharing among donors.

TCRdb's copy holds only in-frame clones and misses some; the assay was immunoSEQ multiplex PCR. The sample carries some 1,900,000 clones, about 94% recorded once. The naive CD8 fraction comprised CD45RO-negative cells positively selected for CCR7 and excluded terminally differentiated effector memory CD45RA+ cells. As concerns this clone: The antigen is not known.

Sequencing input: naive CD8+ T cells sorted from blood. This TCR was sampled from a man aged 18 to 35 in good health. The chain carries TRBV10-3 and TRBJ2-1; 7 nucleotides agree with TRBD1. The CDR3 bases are TGTGCCATAGAAGAACGACAGGGAGCCTATGAGCAGTTCTTC. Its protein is CAIEERQGAYEQFF.